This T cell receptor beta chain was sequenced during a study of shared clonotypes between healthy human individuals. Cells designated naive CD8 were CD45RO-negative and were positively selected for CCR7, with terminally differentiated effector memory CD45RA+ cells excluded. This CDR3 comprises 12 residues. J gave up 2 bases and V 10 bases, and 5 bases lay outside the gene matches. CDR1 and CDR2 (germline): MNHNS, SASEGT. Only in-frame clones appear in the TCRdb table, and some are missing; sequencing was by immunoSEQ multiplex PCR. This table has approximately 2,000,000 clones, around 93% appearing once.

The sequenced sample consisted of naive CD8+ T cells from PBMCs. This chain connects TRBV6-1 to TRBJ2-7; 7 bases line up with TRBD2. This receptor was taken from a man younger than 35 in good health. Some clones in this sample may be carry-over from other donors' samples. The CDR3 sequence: CATVGGAYEQYF. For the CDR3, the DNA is TGTGCCACAGTGGGGGGGGCCTACGAGCAGTACTTC.